This TCR beta chain was identified during a study of T cell responses to AZD1222 COVID-19 vaccine. Study findings and constraints: Spike-specific TCR breadth and depth grew following two AZD1222 doses. Regions 160-218 and 743-854 dominated among vaccine-associated CD4 TCRs spanning spike. Clonal diversity was possibly underestimated, and the donors were mostly white British, with more females. Just 5 or 6 AZD1222 recipients tested seropositive at baseline.

The table came from immunoSEQ multiplex PCR; TCRdb's copy has only in-frame clones and leaves some out. This sample has over 100,000 clones, with more than 75% found just once. Germline V gene lookup returns CDR1 LGHNA and CDR2 YNFKEQ. The CDR3 length is 18 residues. V lost 0 bases to trimming and J lost 6 bases; unmatched junction nucleotides: 9. Details on this clone: Its antigen is unidentified.

The specimen was peripheral blood, collected 28 days after the second AZD1222 dose. The rearrangement links TRBV4-2 to TRBJ2-1; 12 bases fit TRBD2. This clonotype originated in an adult who received the AZD1222 COVID-19 vaccine. The CDR3 protein is CASSQDPLAGGVLNEQFF. CDR3 sequence (DNA): TGTGCCAGCAGCCAAGATCCCCTAGCGGGGGGGGTCCTCAATGAGCAGTTCTTC.